This entry is about one TCR beta chain. Its antigen is as yet unknown. CDR1 and CDR2 (germline): ENHRY, SYGVKD. V lost 6 bases to trimming and J lost 1 base, with 15 bases between them. This CDR3 contains 15 residues. Assay used: immunoSEQ multiplex PCR; TCRdb lists only in-frame clones, some missing. The sample includes around 70,000 clones, roughly 92% of them seen just once. The data were obtained in a study of Tregs in tolerant kidney transplant recipients. Background on the study: Related graft donors supplied nonmyeloablative bone marrow transplants, and mixed chimerism was transient.

Study-level results: Tregs expanded with activated donor B cells seemed most donor-specific. This study did not directly address biological reproducibility.

The sample consisted of CD8+ T cells from blood, taken before the transplant. The clonotype comes from a human donor who received a combined kidney and bone marrow transplant. The V call is TRBV10-3, the J call TRBJ1-1; maybe TRBD1 (6 bases). The CDR3 loop reads CAIRTGGARNTEAFF. In DNA form, the CDR3 reads TGTGCCATCAGGACAGGTGGTGCGAGGAACACTGAAGCTTTCTTT.